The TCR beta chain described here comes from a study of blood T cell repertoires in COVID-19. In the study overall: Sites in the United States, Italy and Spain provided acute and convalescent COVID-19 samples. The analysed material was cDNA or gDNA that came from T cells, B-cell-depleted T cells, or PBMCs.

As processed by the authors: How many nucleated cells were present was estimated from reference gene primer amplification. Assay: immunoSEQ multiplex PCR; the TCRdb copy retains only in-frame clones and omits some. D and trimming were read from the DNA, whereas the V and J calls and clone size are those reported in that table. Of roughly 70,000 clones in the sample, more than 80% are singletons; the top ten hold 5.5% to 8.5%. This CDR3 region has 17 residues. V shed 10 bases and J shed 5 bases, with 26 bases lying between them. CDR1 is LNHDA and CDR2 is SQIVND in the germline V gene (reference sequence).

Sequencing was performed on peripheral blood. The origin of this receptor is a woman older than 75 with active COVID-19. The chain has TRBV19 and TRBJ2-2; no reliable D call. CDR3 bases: TGTGCCACCCCAGCTCCGGGTTCAGCCTCTCATACCGGGGAGCTGTTTTTT. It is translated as CATPAPGSASHTGELFF.